This TCR beta chain was identified in a study of prognosis after radiotherapy for stage I lung cancer. Study background: Enrolled patients had stage I non-small cell lung cancer and entered the cohort between early 2018 and January 2019. Median age was almost 75 years (roughly 50 to 84) among under 15 men and more than five women. Radiotherapy: SBRT, 3 to 5 fractions, biologically effective dose at least 100 Gy.

Ten or more counts support this clonotype. What it binds is unknown. The germline V gene encodes CDR1 DFQATT and CDR2 SNEGSKA (reference sequence). CDR3 size: 13 residues. The ends were cut back, 4 bases at V and 5 bases at J, with 15 bases in the middle. Two-round multiplex PCR, the amplification method, yielded TCR beta CDR3 from genomic DNA. First-round PCR employed TRBV- and TRBJ-specific primers for each gene. TCRdb reanalysed the multiplex PCR reads using MiXCR and keeps one entry per CDR3 protein. The sample yields 15,000 to 20,000 distinct CDR3 sequences, about 50% seen once. General observations from the study: Some patients went on to develop distant metastases. Their Shannon entropy after stereotactic body radiation therapy was lower, and its change from baseline was also lower.

The source of this sequence is a donor at least 50 years old with non-small cell lung cancer. The sequencing here drew on PBMCs, taken before or after stereotactic body radiation therapy (not recorded which). V and J are TRBV20-1 and TRBJ2-7; D is unresolved. The CDR3 spells CSATPGVPDEQYF. The DNA of the CDR3 is TGCAGTGCTACCCCTGGGGTCCCCGACGAGCAGTACTTC.